The 25 T cell receptor beta chains reported below all come from one sample, sequenced in a study of T cells in localized non-small cell lung cancer (dated by TCRdb to 2018 to 2021). Library generation was performed with the immunoSEQ multiplex PCR assay. TCRdb's version of the immuneACCESS table is confined to in-frame rearrangements and falls short of the full clone set. An unresolved V gene accounts for under half of the shortfall where checked; the remainder is of unknown origin. In this sample the table shows about 53,000 clones, roughly 83% of which occur a single time. Roughly a sixth of the sample is held by the ten biggest clonotypes. The sample here was peripheral blood mononuclear cells, taken before any cancer treatment. These receptors were obtained from a man aged 35 to 69 with stage III lung adenocarcinoma.

This clone was seen a few times. This chain uses TRBV6-5 with TRBJ1-2; the D gene is possibly TRBD1 (5 bases). The CDR3 sequence is 12 residues long. Germline loops: CDR1 MNHEY, CDR2 SVGAGI. Between the trimmed V and J ends, which lost 0 bases and 6 bases, there was a span of 5 bases. CDR3 region: CASSYSGDGYTF. The CDR3 nucleotides are TGTGCCAGCAGTTACTCGGGGGATGGCTACACCTTC.

The chain is built from TRBV19 and TRBJ1-3; a possible D gene is TRBD1 (6 bases). V lost 5 bases and J 4 bases, leaving 18 bases between the germline ends. This CDR3 comprises 16 residues. Germline-derived CDR1 and CDR2 are LNHDA and SQIVND (reference sequence). CDR3 bases: TGTGCCAGTAGTCTCCGGGGGCAGGACTTAGGAAACACCATATATTTT. Protein product: CASSLRGQDLGNTIYF. Looking up the rest from reference TRBV19 and TRBJ1-3 gives the full variable domain: DGGITQSPKYLFRKEGQNVTLSCEQNLNHDAMYWYRQDPGQGLRLIYYSQIVNDFQKGDIAEGYSVSREKKESFPLTVTSAQKNPTAFYLCASSLRGQDLGNTIYFGEGSWLTVV.

This clone was counted a few times. V gene TRBV6-1 combines with J gene TRBJ2-4; D is uncertain. Per germline, CDR1 MNHNS and CDR2 SASEGT. V was cut by 4 bases and J by 8 bases, with 9 bases left in between. The CDR3 spans 12 residues. The CDR3 DNA is TGTGCCAGCAGTGTAGTCGAGGACATTCAGTACTTC. The encoded protein is CASSVVEDIQYF.

The chain links TRBV4-1 to TRBJ1-2; TRBD1 might be the D (6 bases). The CDR3 is 15 residues long. V dropped 0 bases and J dropped 7 bases, with 15 bases sitting between them. Germline V gene sequence: CDR1 MGHRA, CDR2 YSYEKL. The CDR3 reads CASSQEQGPIGGYTF. The CDR3 DNA reads as TGCGCCAGCAGCCAAGAACAGGGACCTATTGGTGGCTACACCTTC.

This chain joins TRBV2 and TRBJ1-6; a possible D gene is TRBD1 (5 bases). This CDR3 is built from 14 residues. Germline CDR1 SNHLY, CDR2 FYNNEI. In DNA form, the CDR3 reads TGTGCTACAGCGGGAGGGGCGGCCAATTCACCCCTCCACTTT. Protein product: CATAGGAANSPLHF. Full variable domain (rest looked up from reference TRBV2 and TRBJ1-6): EPEVTQTPSHQVTQMGQEVILRCVPISNHLYFYWYRQILGQKVEFLVSFYNNEISEKSEIFDDQFSVERPDGSNFTLKIRSTKLEDSAMYFCATAGGAANSPLHFGNGTRLTVT.

This sequence joins TRBV27 and TRBJ2-7; weak D call: TRBD2 (6 bases). The CDR3 consists of 16 residues. V was clipped by 8 bases and J by 7 bases, with 27 bases between them. Germline assignment: CDR1 MNHEY and CDR2 SMNVEV (reference sequence). CDR3 DNA: TGTGCCAGCTCGGGGGTTTTCGGGACTTCAAGGTTTGAGCAGTACTTC. It is translated as CASSGVFGTSRFEQYF.

This clone appeared a single time. The rearrangement uses TRBV5-8 and TRBJ2-1, with D maybe TRBD2 (6 bases). This CDR3 contains 15 residues. Germline loops: CDR1 SGHTS, CDR2 YDEGEE. Trimming shortened V by 2 bases and J by 4 bases, and 13 bases separated the two germline ends. For the CDR3, the DNA is TGTGCCAGCAGCTTTTGGGGGAGCGGGTACAATGAGCAGTTCTTC. Its translation is CASSFWGSGYNEQFF.

This rearrangement joins TRBV2 to TRBJ1-3; possible D gene TRBD1, 5 bases. This CDR3 comprises 13 residues. Germline V CDR1 and CDR2: SNHLY, FYNNEI. Trimming took 8 bases from V and 8 from J, leaving 16 bases between them. The CDR3 loop reads CASDRGPTDTIYF. CDR3 DNA: TGTGCCAGCGACCGGGGCCCGACTGACACCATATATTTT.

V gene TRBV2 combines with J gene TRBJ2-1; TRBD2 is a possible D gene (5 bases). This CDR3 region has 12 residues. Germline V gene sequence: CDR1 SNHLY, CDR2 FYNNEI. Trimming took 5 bases from V and 14 from J, leaving 16 bases between them. The CDR3 bases are TGTGCCAGCAGTACCACCCGGGATAGGGAGTTCTTC. This codes for CASSTTRDREFF.

This chain joins TRBV7-2 and TRBJ2-7; D not certain. The ends were cut back, 2 bases at V and 3 bases at J, with 14 bases in the middle. Germline V gene lookup returns CDR1 SGHTA and CDR2 FQGNSA. The CDR3 spans 15 residues. The DNA for the CDR3 is TGTGCCAGCAGCTTAATGCGGTCCCCGAGCTACGAGCAGTACTTC. Translation gives CASSLMRSPSYEQYF. Based on the CDR3 plus reference TRBV7-2 and TRBJ2-7, the full variable domain is GAGVSQSPSNKVTEKGKDVELRCDPISGHTALYWYRQSLGQGLEFLIYFQGNSAPDKSGLPSDRFSAERTGGSVSTLTIQRTQQEDSAVYLCASSLMRSPSYEQYFGPGTRLTVT.

The chain is built from TRBV5-6 and TRBJ1-5; D unresolved. Germline CDR1 and CDR2: SGHDT and YYEEEE. V was shortened by 1 base and J by 5 bases, with 16 bases between the two germline ends. The CDR3 runs 16 residues. The CDR3 bases are TGTGCCAGCAGCTTGTCGGGGAGTACCTTTTATCAGCCCCAGCATTTT. Its protein product is CASSLSGSTFYQPQHF.

The V call is TRBV11-3, the J call TRBJ2-1; D is uncertain. Germline lookup yields CDR1 SGHNT and CDR2 YENEEA. The CDR3 runs 11 residues. V was clipped by 6 bases and J by 10 bases, with 10 bases between them. Written as DNA, the CDR3 is TGTGCCAGCAGGAGAGGAAACGAGCAGTTCTTC. Its protein is CASRRGNEQFF.

The sample holds a few counts of this clone. The chain has TRBV2 and TRBJ1-3, with D possibly matching TRBD1 (5 bases). The V end lost 6 bases, the J end lost 0 bases, and 9 bases lay between the germline ends. Germline V CDR1 and CDR2: SNHLY, FYNNEI. CDR3 length: 14 residues. CDR3 in DNA: TGTGCCAGCAGCGTTGGGACCTCTGGAAACACCATATATTTT. This translates into CASSVGTSGNTIYF.

The V gene is TRBV5-1, the J gene TRBJ2-7, with 8 bases lining up with TRBD1. CDR1 is SGHRS and CDR2 is YFSETQ in the germline V gene. The junction had 7 bases not matched to a gene; V was cut back by 3 bases and J by 5 bases. The CDR3 runs 14 residues. The CDR3 DNA is TGCGCCAGCAGCTCGGGACAGGAGTTTAACGAGCAGTACTTC. The encoded protein is CASSSGQEFNEQYF.

This clone has only one observation. The genes are TRBV6-1 and TRBJ1-2; maybe TRBD1 (5 bases). V dropped 1 base and J dropped 3 bases, with 15 bases sitting between them. The germline gives CDR1 MNHNS, CDR2 SASEGT. This CDR3 has 16 residues. The CDR3 here is CASSEEGGEGDYGYTF. CDR3 nucleotide sequence: TGTGCCAGCAGTGAAGAGGGAGGGGAGGGCGACTATGGCTACACCTTC.

The V call is TRBV2, the J call TRBJ2-7; D perhaps matches TRBD2 (7 bases). The ends were cut back, 6 bases at V and 5 bases at J, with 20 bases in the middle. Germline V gene data show CDR1 as SNHLY and CDR2 as FYNNEI. The CDR3 has 15 amino acids. CDR3 in amino acids: CASSRGYGGGDEQYF. DNA of the CDR3: TGTGCCAGCAGCAGAGGTTATGGGGGGGGCGACGAGCAGTACTTC.

This clone occurred once. The genes are TRBV29-1 and TRBJ2-7, with D possibly being TRBD1 (5 bases). Germline CDR1 reads SQVTM; CDR2 reads ANQGSEA. V was shortened by 5 bases and J by 2 bases, with 13 bases between the two germline ends. CDR3 length: 13 amino acids. DNA of the CDR3: TGCAGCGTTTATGTGGACACACCCTACGAGCAGTACTTC. Protein sequence: CSVYVDTPYEQYF.

This chain links TRBV10-3 with TRBJ2-7, with D uncertain. Germline loops: CDR1 ENHRY, CDR2 SYGVKD. Trimming removed 3 bases from V and 1 base from J, with 10 bases in between. The CDR3 length is 14 residues. CDR3 sequence: CAISDPDGSYEQYF. Here the CDR3 DNA reads TGTGCCATCAGTGACCCAGACGGATCCTACGAGCAGTACTTC.

J is TRBJ2-5 and V is TRBV19, with TRBD1 matching 7 bases. Germline CDR1 reads LNHDA; CDR2 reads SQIVND (reference sequence). Germline trimming cut 5 bases from V and 5 bases from J; bases unmatched to any gene: 5. The CDR3 consists of 13 residues. DNA of the CDR3: TGTGCCAGTAGTTCCGGCAGGGGGGAGACCCAGTACTTC. This translates into CASSSGRGETQYF. Full variable domain (remainder filled in from reference TRBV19 and TRBJ2-5): DGGITQSPKYLFRKEGQNVTLSCEQNLNHDAMYWYRQDPGQGLRLIYYSQIVNDFQKGDIAEGYSVSREKKESFPLTVTSAQKNPTAFYLCASSSGRGETQYFGPGTRLLVL.

The V gene is TRBV25-1, the J gene TRBJ1-3; possibly TRBD1 for D (6 bases). Germline loops: CDR1 MGHDK, CDR2 SYGVNS. The ends were cut back, 6 bases at V and 2 bases at J, with 14 bases in the middle. The CDR3 is 15 residues long. CDR3 sequence reads: CASSGPGTTGNTIYF. In DNA, the CDR3 is TGTGCCAGCAGCGGTCCCGGGACAACTGGAAACACCATATATTTT.

V gene TRBV2 combines with J gene TRBJ2-7; D tentatively reads TRBD1 or TRBD2 (5 bases each). Germline assignment: CDR1 SNHLY and CDR2 FYNNEI. Trimming shortened V by 9 bases and J by 0 bases, and 15 bases separated the two germline ends. The CDR3 spans 14 residues. Here the CDR3 reads CASHRDELSYEQYF. CDR3 sequence (DNA): TGTGCCAGTCACCGGGACGAACTCTCCTACGAGCAGTACTTC.

The V call is TRBV6-4, the J call TRBJ2-3, with D possibly TRBD1 on 6 matching bases. V dropped 3 bases and J dropped 0 bases, with 13 bases sitting between them. The germline V gene encodes CDR1 MRHNA and CDR2 SNTAGT. The CDR3 extends over 16 amino acids. In nucleotides, the CDR3 is TGTGCCAGCAGTGAAGTTGTGGGGGCTAGCACAGATACGCAGTATTTT. It encodes CASSEVVGASTDTQYF.

This chain joins TRBV7-8 and TRBJ2-3, with D possibly matching TRBD1 (5 bases). Per germline, CDR1 SGHVS and CDR2 FQNEAQ. With 3 bases removed from V and 2 bases from J, the gap between germline ends came to 9 bases. The CDR3 spans 14 residues. For the CDR3, the DNA is TGTGCCAGCAGCTTCAGGGCGTACACAGATACGCAGTATTTT. It codes for CASSFRAYTDTQYF.

This chain's CDR3 is CASSLKPRAGANVLTF. CDR3 DNA: TGTGCCAGCAGCTTAAAGCCTAGGGCTGGGGCCAACGTCCTGACTTTC. The genes are TRBV7-3 and TRBJ2-6; D remains unclear. This CDR3 contains 16 residues. V lost 1 base and J 2 bases, leaving 9 bases between the germline ends. Germline CDR1 reads SGHTA; CDR2 reads FQGTGA.

This chain joins TRBV6-5 and TRBJ1-2, with D unclear. CDR3 length: 13 amino acids. The V end lost 0 bases, the J end lost 8 bases, and 10 bases lay between the germline ends. Germline V lookup: CDR1 MNHEY, CDR2 SVGAGI. CDR3 residues: CASSYSTEGGYTF. CDR3 bases: TGTGCCAGCAGTTACTCGACCGAAGGAGGCTACACCTTC.